This TCR beta chain was profiled in a study of patients and donors after allogeneic stem cell transplantation. From the RT-PCR reads, TCRdb called clonotypes with MiXCR, one entry per CDR3 protein. The top ten hold 6% of the sample, which has roughly 940,000 distinct CDR3 sequences, 15% to 20% seen once. The germline V and J ends were trimmed by 6 bases and 0 bases, with 11 bases remaining between them. The CDR3 is 15 amino acids. CDR1 and CDR2 from the germline V gene are MNHNS and SASEGT. Sequencing was done on a sample of blood, either unsorted or a sorted T cell fraction (not recorded which). This sequence originates from a human donor who was either an allogeneic HSCT recipient or a stem cell or donor lymphocyte infusion donor (not recorded which). It is not recorded whose cells these are; they may come from a transplant donor. J is TRBJ2-2 and V is TRBV6-1; perhaps TRBD2 as D (6 bases). The CDR3 DNA reads TGTGCCAGCAGCGGGGGATTCGCGAACACCGGGGAGCTGTTTTTT. Its protein is CASSGGFANTGELFF.